One T cell receptor beta chain is described in this entry. This sample is drawn from a study of cytomegalovirus exposure and HLA in healthy donors. Turning to the study itself: Most donors, 70% to 85% of roughly 400 genotyped, fell in the Caucasian-associated ancestry cluster.

The PCR contained 60 Vbeta and 13 Jbeta primers. Clones were read by immunoSEQ multiplex PCR, and TCRdb kept only the in-frame ones, dropping some. Here the sample table reports 150,000 to 200,000 clones. Donors were nominally healthy when sampled, though unrecorded immune exposures were likely. The V and J ends lost 8 bases and 14 bases, in that order; junction bases with no gene match: 2. Germline V gene sequence: CDR1 SGHDN, CDR2 FVKESK. This CDR3 contains 9 residues. The source is a woman under 30 in good health and CMV-seropositive. The V and J genes are TRBV14 and TRBJ1-5, with 8 bases lining up with TRBD1. Sequenced sample: PBMCs. The CDR3 sequence: CASADREHF. The CDR3 nucleotides read TGTGCCAGCGCGGACAGGGAGCATTTT. The full variable domain, in which reference TRBV14 and TRBJ1-5 provide the parts outside the CDR3, is EAGVTQFPSHSVIEKGQTVTLRCDPISGHDNLYWYRRVMGKEIKFLLHFVKESKQDESGMPNNRFLAERTGGTYSTLKVQPAELEDSGVYFCASADREHFGDGTRLSIL.